This T cell receptor (beta chain) is drawn from a study of identical twins. TCRdb re-analysed the 5' RACE reads in MiXCR, keeping a single row per CDR3 protein. The sample lists 400,000 to 600,000 distinct CDR3 sequences, about 20% occurring once. Germline V gene sequence: CDR1 ENHRY, CDR2 SYGVKD. The CDR3 is 19 residues long. The ends lost 9 bases at V and 4 bases at J; junction bases unmatched: 14. Separately, the same data were catalogued under a study of yellow fever vaccine responses in identical twins.

The TCR was taken from a woman aged 18-29 years in good health. The material sequenced was CD4+ T cells sorted from blood. The chain joins TRBV10-3 to TRBJ2-2; 16 bases map to TRBD2. The DNA of the CDR3 is TGTGCCATGCAAACGGGACTAGCGGGAGGGCCCTTCGGCACCGGGGAGCTGTTTTTT. It codes for CAMQTGLAGGPFGTGELFF.